This T cell receptor beta chain was identified in a study of technical replicates of blood from several donors. The CDR3 covers 15 residues. After removal of 7 bases from V and 2 bases from J, the junction contained 4 bases not matched to a gene. The germline CDR1 and CDR2 sequences are MDHEN and SYDVKM. This clone appeared a single time. Here immunoSEQ multiplex PCR was the method, and the copy in TCRdb shows in-frame clones only, minus some. The sample records about 86,000 clones, around 96% being singletons. The sequence derives from a human donor in good health. Specimen: T cells isolated from PBMCs. The chain has TRBV28 and TRBJ2-3, with 12 bases fitting TRBD2. Here the CDR3 reads CASITSGRITDTQYF. The CDR3 region has the DNA TGTGCCAGCATTACTAGCGGGAGGATCACAGATACGCAGTATTTT.